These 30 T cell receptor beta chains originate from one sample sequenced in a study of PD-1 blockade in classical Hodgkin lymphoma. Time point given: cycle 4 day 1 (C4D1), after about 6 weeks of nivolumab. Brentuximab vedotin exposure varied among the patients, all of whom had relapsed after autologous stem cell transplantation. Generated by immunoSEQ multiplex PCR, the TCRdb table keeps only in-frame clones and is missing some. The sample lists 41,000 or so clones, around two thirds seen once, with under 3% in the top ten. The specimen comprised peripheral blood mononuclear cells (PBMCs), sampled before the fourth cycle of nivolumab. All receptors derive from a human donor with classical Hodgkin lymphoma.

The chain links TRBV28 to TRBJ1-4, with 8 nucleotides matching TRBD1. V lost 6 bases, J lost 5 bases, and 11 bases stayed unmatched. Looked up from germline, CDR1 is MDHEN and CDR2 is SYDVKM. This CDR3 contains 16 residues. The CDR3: CASRPPGQGRNEKLFF. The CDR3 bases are TGTGCCAGCAGACCCCCTGGACAGGGTCGGAATGAAAAACTGTTTTTT.

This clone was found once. The CDR3 sequence is CASSFGHQETQYF. For the CDR3, the DNA is TGTGCCAGCAGCTTTGGGCACCAAGAGACCCAGTACTTC. This sequence joins TRBV11-2 and TRBJ2-5; D is uncertain. Germline CDR1 reads SGHAT; CDR2 reads FQNNGV. The CDR3 contains 13 residues. V gave up 3 bases and J gave up 0 bases, with 5 bases separating them.

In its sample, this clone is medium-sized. The CDR3, as DNA: TGTGCCAGTAGTAATCTGGGACAGAAGTATGGCTACACCTTC. It is translated as CASSNLGQKYGYTF. The rearrangement links TRBV19 to TRBJ1-2; 7 nucleotides line up with TRBD1. Per germline, CDR1 LNHDA and CDR2 SQIVND (reference sequence). The V segment lost 4 bases and the J segment 5 bases; nucleotides outside the gene matches: 7. The CDR3 sequence is 14 residues long.

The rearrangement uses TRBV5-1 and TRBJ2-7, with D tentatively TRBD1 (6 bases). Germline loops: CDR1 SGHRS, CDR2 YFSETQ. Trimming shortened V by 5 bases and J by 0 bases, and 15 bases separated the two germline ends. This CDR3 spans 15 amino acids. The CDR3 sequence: CASRSDRTNSYEQYF. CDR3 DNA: TGCGCCAGCAGAAGCGACAGGACAAACTCCTACGAGCAGTACTTC.

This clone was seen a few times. CDR3 residues: CASSLESGGIPEQYF. CDR3 DNA sequence: TGTGCCAGCAGCTTAGAAAGCGGGGGGATCCCCGAGCAGTACTTC. The chain links TRBV7-9 to TRBJ2-7; 9 bases line up with TRBD2. The V gene end was trimmed by 1 base and the J gene end by 6 bases; junction bases not matched to a gene: 7. This CDR3 spans 15 amino acids. Per the germline V gene, CDR1 is SEHNR and CDR2 is FQNEAQ (reference sequence).

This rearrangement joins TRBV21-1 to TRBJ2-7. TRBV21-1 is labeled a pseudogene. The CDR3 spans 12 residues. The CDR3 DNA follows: TGTGCCACGGACCCGAGCTCCTACGAGCAGTACTTC. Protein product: CATDPSSYEQYF.

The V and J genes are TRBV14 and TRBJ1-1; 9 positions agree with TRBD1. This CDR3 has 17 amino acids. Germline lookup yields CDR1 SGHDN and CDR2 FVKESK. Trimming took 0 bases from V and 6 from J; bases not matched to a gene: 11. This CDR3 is CASSQDGTGRGVPEAFF. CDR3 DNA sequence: TGTGCCAGCAGCCAAGATGGGACAGGGCGAGGGGTCCCTGAAGCTTTCTTT. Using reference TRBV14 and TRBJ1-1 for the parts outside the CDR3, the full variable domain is EAGVTQFPSHSVIEKGQTVTLRCDPISGHDNLYWYRRVMGKEIKFLLHFVKESKQDESGMPNNRFLAERTGGTYSTLKVQPAELEDSGVYFCASSQDGTGRGVPEAFFGQGTRLTVV.

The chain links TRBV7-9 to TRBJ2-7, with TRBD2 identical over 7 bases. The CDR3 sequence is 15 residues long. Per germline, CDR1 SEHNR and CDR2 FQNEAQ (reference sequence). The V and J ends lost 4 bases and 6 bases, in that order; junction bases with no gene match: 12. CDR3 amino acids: CASSSSLTSEGEQYF. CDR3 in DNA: TGTGCCAGCAGCTCCTCCCTAACTAGCGAAGGCGAGCAGTACTTC.

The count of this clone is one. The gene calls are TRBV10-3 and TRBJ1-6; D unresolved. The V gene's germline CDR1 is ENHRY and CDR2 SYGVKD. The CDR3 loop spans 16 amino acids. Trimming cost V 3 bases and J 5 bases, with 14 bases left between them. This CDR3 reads CAISEPGQRDNSPLHF. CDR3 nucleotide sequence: TGTGCCATCAGTGAACCAGGTCAGAGGGATAATTCACCCCTCCACTTT.

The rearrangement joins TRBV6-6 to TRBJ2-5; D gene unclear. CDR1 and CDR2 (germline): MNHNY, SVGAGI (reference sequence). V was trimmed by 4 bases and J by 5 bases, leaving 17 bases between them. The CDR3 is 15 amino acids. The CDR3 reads CASSLGPTVRETQYF. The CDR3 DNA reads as TGTGCCAGCAGTTTGGGCCCGACGGTGCGTGAGACCCAGTACTTC.

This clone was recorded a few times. DNA of the CDR3: TGTGCCAGCAGTTTCCAGGGTTATGAAAAACTGTTTTTT. Protein product: CASSFQGYEKLFF. The chain carries TRBV6-6 and TRBJ1-4; D might be TRBD1 (5 bases). This CDR3 is 13 amino acids long. Trimming cost V 4 bases and J 6 bases, with 9 bases left between them. CDR1 and CDR2 (germline): MNHNY, SVGAGI (reference sequence).

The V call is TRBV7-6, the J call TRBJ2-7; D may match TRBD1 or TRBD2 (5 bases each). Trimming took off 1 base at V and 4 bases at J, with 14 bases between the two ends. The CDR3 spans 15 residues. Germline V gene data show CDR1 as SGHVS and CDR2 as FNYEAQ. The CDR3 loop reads CASSLDSTEGYEQYF. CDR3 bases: TGTGCCAGCAGCTTAGATAGTACAGAGGGGTACGAGCAGTACTTC.

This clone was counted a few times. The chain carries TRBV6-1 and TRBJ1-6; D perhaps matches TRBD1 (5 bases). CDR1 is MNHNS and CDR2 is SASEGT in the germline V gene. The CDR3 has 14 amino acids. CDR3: CRGDRSSYNSPLHF. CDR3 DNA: TGTCGGGGGGATAGGAGCTCCTATAATTCACCCCTCCACTTT.

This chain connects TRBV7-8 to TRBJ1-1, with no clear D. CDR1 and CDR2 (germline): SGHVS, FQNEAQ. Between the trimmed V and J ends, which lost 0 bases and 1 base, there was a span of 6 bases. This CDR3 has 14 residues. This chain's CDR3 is CASSLAVSNTEAFF. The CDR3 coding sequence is TGTGCCAGCAGCTTAGCGGTCTCGAACACTGAAGCTTTCTTT.

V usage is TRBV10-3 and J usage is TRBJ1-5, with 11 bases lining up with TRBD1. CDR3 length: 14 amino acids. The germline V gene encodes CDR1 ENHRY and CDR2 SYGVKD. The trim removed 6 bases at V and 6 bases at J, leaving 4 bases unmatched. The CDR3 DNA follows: TGTGCCATCAGCGAGGGACAGGGGGTTCAGCCCCAGCATTTT. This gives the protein CAISEGQGVQPQHF.

This CDR3 is CASSLPLWPTQYF. The CDR3, as DNA: TGTGCCAGCAGCTTACCGTTGTGGCCAACGCAGTATTTT. The genes are TRBV7-9 and TRBJ2-3; D unclear. CDR1 SEHNR and CDR2 FQNEAQ come from the germline V gene (reference sequence). V lost 2 bases and J 9 bases, leaving 12 bases between the germline ends. The CDR3 is made up of 13 amino acids. Based on the CDR3 plus reference TRBV7-9 and TRBJ2-3, the full variable domain is DTGVSQNPRHKITKRGQNVTFRCDPISEHNRLYWYRQTLGQGPEFLTYFQNEAQLEKSRLLSDRFSAERPKGSFSTLEIQRTEQGDSAMYLCASSLPLWPTQYFGPGTRLTVL.

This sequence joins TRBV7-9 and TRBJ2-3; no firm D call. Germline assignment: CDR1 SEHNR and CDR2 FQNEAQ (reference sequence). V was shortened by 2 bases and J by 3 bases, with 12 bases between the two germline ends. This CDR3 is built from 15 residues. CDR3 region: CASSLISQGTDTQYF. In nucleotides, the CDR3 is TGTGCCAGCAGCTTAATCTCCCAAGGAACAGATACGCAGTATTTT.

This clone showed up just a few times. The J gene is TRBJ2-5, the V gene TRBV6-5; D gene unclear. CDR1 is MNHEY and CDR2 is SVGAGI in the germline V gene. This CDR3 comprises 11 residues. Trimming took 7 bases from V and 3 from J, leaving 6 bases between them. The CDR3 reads CASTEEETQYF. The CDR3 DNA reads TGTGCCAGCACCGAAGAAGAGACCCAGTACTTC.

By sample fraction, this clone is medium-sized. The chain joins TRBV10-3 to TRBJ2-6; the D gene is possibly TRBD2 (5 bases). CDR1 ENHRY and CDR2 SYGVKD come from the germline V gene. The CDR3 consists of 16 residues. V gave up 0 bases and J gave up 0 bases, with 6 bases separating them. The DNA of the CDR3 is TGTGCCATCAGTGAGTCGAGGGACTCTGGGGCCAACGTCCTGACTTTC. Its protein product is CAISESRDSGANVLTF.

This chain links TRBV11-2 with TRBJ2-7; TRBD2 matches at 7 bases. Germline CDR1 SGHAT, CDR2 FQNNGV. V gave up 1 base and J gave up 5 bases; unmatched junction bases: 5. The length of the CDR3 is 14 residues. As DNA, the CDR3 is TGTGCCAGCAGCTTAGGTCGGGGGGTGGACGAGCAGTACTTC. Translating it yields CASSLGRGVDEQYF.

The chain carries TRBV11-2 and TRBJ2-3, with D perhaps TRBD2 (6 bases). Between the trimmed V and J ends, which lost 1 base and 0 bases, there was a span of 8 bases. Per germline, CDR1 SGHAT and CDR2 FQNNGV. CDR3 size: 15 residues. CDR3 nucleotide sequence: TGTGCCAGCAGCTTAGTCGGGGGTAGCACAGATACGCAGTATTTT. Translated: CASSLVGGSTDTQYF.

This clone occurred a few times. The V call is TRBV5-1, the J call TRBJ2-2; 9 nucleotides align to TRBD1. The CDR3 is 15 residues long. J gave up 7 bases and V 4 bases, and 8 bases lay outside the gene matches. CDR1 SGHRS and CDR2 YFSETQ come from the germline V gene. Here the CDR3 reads CASSDKGQGGGELFF. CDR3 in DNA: TGCGCCAGCAGCGATAAGGGACAGGGCGGCGGGGAGCTGTTTTTT.

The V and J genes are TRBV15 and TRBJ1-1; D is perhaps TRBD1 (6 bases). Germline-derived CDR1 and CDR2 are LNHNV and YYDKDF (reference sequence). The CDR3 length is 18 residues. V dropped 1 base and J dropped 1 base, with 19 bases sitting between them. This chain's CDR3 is CATSRGGAGILGNTEAFF. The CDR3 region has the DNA TGTGCCACCAGCAGAGGGGGGGCCGGGATTTTAGGGAACACTGAAGCTTTCTTT.

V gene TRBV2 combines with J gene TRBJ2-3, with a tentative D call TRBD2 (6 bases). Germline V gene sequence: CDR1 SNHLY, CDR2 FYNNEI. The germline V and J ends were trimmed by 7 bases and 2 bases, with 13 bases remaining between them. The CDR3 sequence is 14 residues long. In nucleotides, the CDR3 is TGTGCCAGCACCCGGGGGAGAAACACAGATACGCAGTATTTT. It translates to CASTRGRNTDTQYF.

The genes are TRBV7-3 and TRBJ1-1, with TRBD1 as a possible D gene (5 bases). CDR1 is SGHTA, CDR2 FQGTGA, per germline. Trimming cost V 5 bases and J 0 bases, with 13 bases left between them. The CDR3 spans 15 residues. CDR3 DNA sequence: TGTGCCAGCAGCGACCCGAAGGGGCTGAACACTGAAGCTTTCTTT. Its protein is CASSDPKGLNTEAFF.

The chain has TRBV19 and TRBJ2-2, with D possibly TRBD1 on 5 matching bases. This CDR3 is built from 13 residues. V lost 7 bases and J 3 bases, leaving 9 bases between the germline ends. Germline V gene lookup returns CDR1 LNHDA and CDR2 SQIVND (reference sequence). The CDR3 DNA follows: TGTGCCAGTACCTCAGGGTACACCGGGGAGCTGTTTTTT. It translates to CASTSGYTGELFF.

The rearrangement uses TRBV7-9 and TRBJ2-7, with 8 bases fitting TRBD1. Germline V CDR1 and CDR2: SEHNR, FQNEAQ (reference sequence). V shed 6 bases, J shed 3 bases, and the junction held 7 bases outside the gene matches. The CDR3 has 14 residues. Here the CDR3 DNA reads TGTGCCAGCAGACAGGACAGGGCTGGCTACGAGCAGTACTTC. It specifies CASRQDRAGYEQYF.

The CDR3 is CASSPGPGYGYTF. Written as DNA, the CDR3 is TGTGCCAGCAGCCCGGGCCCCGGGTATGGCTACACCTTC. The chain combines TRBV7-6 with TRBJ1-2; no firm D call. V gave up 5 bases and J gave up 5 bases, with 12 bases separating them. The germline V gene encodes CDR1 SGHVS and CDR2 FNYEAQ. The CDR3 is 13 amino acids.

CDR3 sequence (DNA): TGCGCCAGCAGCCCTTGGCCCGGGACAGGGAACACTGAAGCTTTCTTT. Its translation is CASSPWPGTGNTEAFF. The chain recombines TRBV4-1 with TRBJ1-1; 8 nucleotides line up with TRBD1. CDR1 is MGHRA, CDR2 YSYEKL, per germline. The CDR3 length is 16 residues. The ends lost 4 bases at V and 1 base at J; junction bases unmatched: 8.

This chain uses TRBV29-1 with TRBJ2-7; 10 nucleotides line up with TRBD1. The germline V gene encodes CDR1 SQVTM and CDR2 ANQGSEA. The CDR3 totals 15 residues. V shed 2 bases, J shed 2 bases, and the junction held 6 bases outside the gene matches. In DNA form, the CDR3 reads TGCAGCGTTGAACTAAGGGACAGGGGCCCCTACGAGCAGTACTTC. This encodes CSVELRDRGPYEQYF.